The 3 T cell receptor beta chains presented below share a single source sample, sequenced in a study of vaccination and CD4 T cells after COVID-19. These receptors' antigens are unknown. The treatment was: roughly 11-day PBMC culture with coronavirus spike peptide pools or control peptides (ViraFEST assay). Sequencing of cultured CD4+ T cell DNA used the Oncomine TCR Beta short-read assay. TCRdb reanalysed the PCR reads using MiXCR and keeps one entry per CDR3 protein. This sample yields 8,500 to 13,000 distinct CDR3 sequences, of which around 41% are seen a single time; 11% belongs to the top ten. The source was CD4+ T cells from blood, cultured in vitro, collected after SARS-CoV-2 vaccination. All receptors come from a human donor who had recovered from COVID-19.

V gene TRBV18 combines with J gene TRBJ2-5; D unresolved. Germline CDR1 and CDR2: KGHSH and LQKENI. The V gene lost 1 base and the J gene lost 0 bases, with 6 bases spanning the gap. The CDR3 loop spans 14 amino acids. Here the CDR3 DNA reads TGTGCCAGCTCACCACAACCGGACCAAGAGACCCAGTACTTC. Its protein is CASSPQPDQETQYF.

The chain has TRBV27 and TRBJ2-2; D gene unclear. CDR1 is MNHEY and CDR2 is SMNVEV in the germline V gene (reference sequence). The CDR3 loop spans 13 amino acids. V was trimmed by 3 bases and J by 5 bases, leaving 7 bases between them. CDR3 sequence: CASSFGTTGELFF. In nucleotides, the CDR3 is TGTGCCAGCAGTTTTGGCACGACCGGGGAGCTGTTTTTT.

This clonotype was seen a handful of times. CDR3 DNA: TGTGCCAGCAGCCCAAGCGCGGAGCCTTACAATGAGCAGTTCTTC. It specifies CASSPSAEPYNEQFF. The chain combines TRBV7-2 with TRBJ2-1; D gene unclear. Germline CDR1 SGHTA, CDR2 FQGNSA. Trimming left V 5 bases short and J 4 bases short, with 15 bases between. The CDR3 is 15 residues long.